The rows below give T cell receptor beta chains drawn from one sample of a study of T cells after yellow fever vaccination. TCRdb fed the 5' RACE reads into MiXCR, producing one record per CDR3 protein. Among 450,000 to 600,000 distinct CDR3 sequences listed, approximately 15% were seen once. Source: PBMCs, taken on the day of the yellow fever booster vaccination. The source of these receptors is a man younger than 45 who received the YFV17D yellow fever vaccine. Both conserved end residues are part of each CDR3. A D gene is named only where the DNA matches it firmly. Expanded clones get a size class; other rows say once, few or many, or leave the size out.

abundance: few
len: 14
v_gene: TRBV4-3
d_gene: -
j_gene: TRBJ2-1
CDR3aa: CASSQDGTAGEQFF
CDR3nt: TGCGCCAGCAGCCAAGATGGTACGGCAGGTGAGCAGTTCTTC

abundance: -
len: 13
v_gene: TRBV10-3
d_gene: -
j_gene: TRBJ1-4
CDR3aa: CAHPRGTNEKLFF
CDR3nt: TGTGCCCACCCCCGAGGGACTAATGAAAAACTGTTTTTT

abundance: -
len: 13
v_gene: TRBV12-3/TRBV12-4
d_gene: -
j_gene: TRBJ1-5
CDR3aa: CASTFSSNQPQHF
CDR3nt: TGTGCCAGCACATTTTCTAGCAATCAGCCCCAGCATTTT

abundance: -
len: 14
v_gene: TRBV5-4
d_gene: -
j_gene: TRBJ1-1
CDR3aa: CASSIDTGPTEAFF
CDR3nt: TGTGCCAGCAGCATAGACACAGGACCCACTGAAGCTTTCTTT

abundance: few
len: 15
v_gene: TRBV4-3
d_gene: -
j_gene: TRBJ2-3
CDR3aa: CASSQDTSYADTQYF
CDR3nt: TGCGCCAGCAGCCAAGATACTAGCTATGCAGATACGCAGTATTTT

abundance: few
len: 17
v_gene: TRBV7-9
d_gene: TRBD1
j_gene: TRBJ2-2
CDR3aa: CASSFPRGQPVPGELFF
CDR3nt: TGTGCCAGCAGCTTCCCGAGGGGGCAACCGGTACCCGGGGAGCTGTTTTTT

abundance: -
len: 16
v_gene: TRBV7-6
d_gene: -
j_gene: TRBJ1-6
CDR3aa: CASSLARARGNSPLHF
CDR3nt: TGTGCCAGCAGCCTAGCGAGGGCCAGGGGAAATTCACCCCTCCACTTT

abundance: -
len: 12
v_gene: TRBV12-3/TRBV12-4
d_gene: -
j_gene: TRBJ2-7
CDR3aa: CASRRDAGEQYF
CDR3nt: TGTGCCAGCAGAAGGGACGCTGGCGAGCAGTACTTC

abundance: -
len: 14
v_gene: TRBV7-9
d_gene: -
j_gene: TRBJ2-7
CDR3aa: CASSRPTDSYEQYF
CDR3nt: TGTGCCAGCAGCAGACCGACCGATTCCTACGAGCAGTACTTC

abundance: many
len: 13
v_gene: TRBV12-3/TRBV12-4
d_gene: -
j_gene: TRBJ2-2
CDR3aa: CASRPANTGELFF
CDR3nt: TGTGCCAGCCGCCCGGCGAACACCGGGGAGCTGTTTTTT

abundance: few
len: 14
v_gene: TRBV14
d_gene: -
j_gene: TRBJ2-5
CDR3aa: CASSGRVSQETQYF
CDR3nt: TGTGCCAGCAGCGGCAGGGTCTCGCAAGAGACCCAGTACTTC

abundance: -
len: 16
v_gene: TRBV7-9
d_gene: TRBD2
j_gene: TRBJ2-1
CDR3aa: CASSLISPSGSDEQFF
CDR3nt: TGTGCCAGCAGCTTAATCTCTCCTAGCGGGAGTGATGAGCAGTTCTTC

abundance: few
len: 15
v_gene: TRBV27
d_gene: TRBD2
j_gene: TRBJ2-7
CDR3aa: CASRPGTSGSYEQYF
CDR3nt: TGTGCCAGCAGGCCAGGGACTAGCGGTTCCTACGAGCAGTACTTC

abundance: few
len: 12
v_gene: TRBV7-2
d_gene: -
j_gene: TRBJ2-1
CDR3aa: CASSSPFGEQFF
CDR3nt: TGTGCCAGCAGCTCCCCATTTGGTGAGCAGTTCTTC

abundance: few
len: 12
v_gene: TRBV7-6
d_gene: -
j_gene: TRBJ2-1
CDR3aa: CASSGRRNEQFF
CDR3nt: TGTGCCAGCAGCGGCCGAAGGAATGAGCAGTTCTTC

abundance: few
len: 14
v_gene: TRBV7-9
d_gene: -
j_gene: TRBJ1-6
CDR3aa: CASSLGGDDSPLHF
CDR3nt: TGTGCCAGCAGCTTAGGGGGAGATGATTCACCCCTCCACTTT

abundance: few
len: 16
v_gene: TRBV3-1
d_gene: TRBD1
j_gene: TRBJ2-7
CDR3aa: CASSHADRAYGYEQYF
CDR3nt: TGTGCCAGCAGCCACGCGGACAGGGCTTATGGCTACGAGCAGTACTTC

abundance: -
len: 16
v_gene: TRBV4-3
d_gene: -
j_gene: TRBJ1-2
CDR3aa: CASSQNPRPGGGGYTF
CDR3nt: TGCGCCAGCAGCCAGAATCCCCGCCCGGGTGGGGGTGGCTACACCTTC

abundance: -
len: 13
v_gene: TRBV7-9
d_gene: -
j_gene: TRBJ1-1
CDR3aa: CASSPRMNTEAFF
CDR3nt: TGTGCCAGCAGCCCCCGTATGAACACTGAAGCTTTCTTT

abundance: few
len: 15
v_gene: TRBV18
d_gene: -
j_gene: TRBJ2-5
CDR3aa: CASSPADRRQETQYF
CDR3nt: TGTGCCAGCTCACCAGCCGACAGGAGACAAGAGACCCAGTACTTC

abundance: -
len: 15
v_gene: TRBV19
d_gene: -
j_gene: TRBJ2-2
CDR3aa: CASSYAGTNTGELFF
CDR3nt: TGTGCCAGTAGTTATGCGGGAACGAACACCGGGGAGCTGTTTTTT

abundance: few
len: 13
v_gene: TRBV20-1
d_gene: -
j_gene: TRBJ2-3
CDR3aa: CSARFSSTDTQYF
CDR3nt: TGCAGTGCTAGATTCTCTAGCACAGATACGCAGTATTTT

abundance: few
len: 16
v_gene: TRBV10-3
d_gene: -
j_gene: TRBJ2-1
CDR3aa: CAISESGGIAYNEQFF
CDR3nt: TGTGCCATCAGTGAGTCGGGCGGGATCGCCTACAATGAGCAGTTCTTC

abundance: few
len: 12
v_gene: TRBV29-1
d_gene: -
j_gene: TRBJ1-1
CDR3aa: CSVERGNTEAFF
CDR3nt: TGCAGCGTTGAAAGAGGGAACACTGAAGCTTTCTTT

abundance: -
len: 14
v_gene: TRBV12-3/TRBV12-4
d_gene: TRBD1
j_gene: TRBJ2-2
CDR3aa: CASRGQGTTGELFF
CDR3nt: TGTGCCAGCAGGGGACAGGGTACCACCGGGGAGCTGTTTTTT

abundance: few
len: 14
v_gene: TRBV20-1
d_gene: TRBD2
j_gene: TRBJ2-7
CDR3aa: CSARDVTSVYEQYF
CDR3nt: TGCAGTGCTAGAGATGTGACTAGCGTCTACGAGCAGTACTTC

abundance: -
len: 16
v_gene: TRBV5-6
d_gene: TRBD2
j_gene: TRBJ2-7
CDR3aa: CASSRPAGGGSYEQYF
CDR3nt: TGTGCCAGCAGCCGTCCAGCGGGGGGAGGATCTTACGAGCAGTACTTC

abundance: few
len: 17
v_gene: TRBV7-9
d_gene: TRBD2
j_gene: TRBJ2-3
CDR3aa: CASSRGTSGTSTDTQYF
CDR3nt: TGTGCCAGCAGCCGGGGGACTAGCGGAACTAGCACAGATACGCAGTATTTT

abundance: -
len: 15
v_gene: TRBV9
d_gene: TRBD2
j_gene: TRBJ2-1
CDR3aa: CASSVSGISYNEQFF
CDR3nt: TGTGCCAGCAGCGTCAGCGGGATCTCCTACAATGAGCAGTTCTTC

abundance: -
len: 13
v_gene: TRBV20-1
d_gene: -
j_gene: TRBJ2-5
CDR3aa: CSARRVDQETQYF
CDR3nt: TGCAGTGCTAGACGTGTCGACCAAGAGACCCAGTACTTC

abundance: -
len: 12
v_gene: TRBV18
d_gene: -
j_gene: TRBJ2-1
CDR3aa: CASSPGGFEQFF
CDR3nt: TGTGCCAGCTCACCTGGGGGGTTTGAGCAGTTCTTC

abundance: -
len: 14
v_gene: TRBV12-3/TRBV12-4
d_gene: TRBD1
j_gene: TRBJ1-2
CDR3aa: CASHAGTAHYGYTF
CDR3nt: TGTGCCAGCCACGCCGGGACAGCCCACTATGGCTACACCTTC

abundance: -
len: 15
v_gene: TRBV20-1
d_gene: -
j_gene: TRBJ2-1
CDR3aa: CSARDRAGSWNEQFF
CDR3nt: TGCAGTGCTAGAGATAGGGCAGGGTCTTGGAATGAGCAGTTCTTC

abundance: -
len: 16
v_gene: TRBV5-1
d_gene: TRBD2
j_gene: TRBJ2-1
CDR3aa: CASSFRAGSHYNEQFF
CDR3nt: TGCGCCAGCAGCTTCCGAGCGGGATCACATTACAATGAGCAGTTCTTC

abundance: -
len: 14
v_gene: TRBV15
d_gene: -
j_gene: TRBJ1-1
CDR3aa: CATTIRQVNTEAFF
CDR3nt: TGTGCCACCACAATTCGACAGGTGAACACTGAAGCTTTCTTT

abundance: few
len: 11
v_gene: TRBV20-1
d_gene: -
j_gene: TRBJ2-3
CDR3aa: CSADRRDTQYF
CDR3nt: TGCAGTGCCGACCGGAGGGATACGCAGTATTTT

abundance: few
len: 15
v_gene: TRBV7-9
d_gene: -
j_gene: TRBJ2-5
CDR3aa: CASSLAGTSQETQYF
CDR3nt: TGTGCCAGCAGCTTAGCCGGGACGTCGCAAGAGACCCAGTACTTC

abundance: few
len: 16
v_gene: TRBV15
d_gene: TRBD2
j_gene: TRBJ2-5
CDR3aa: CATSDLTLAGKETQYF
CDR3nt: TGTGCCACCAGCGACCTGACGCTAGCGGGAAAAGAGACCCAGTACTTC

abundance: few
len: 17
v_gene: TRBV18
d_gene: TRBD2
j_gene: TRBJ2-3
CDR3aa: CASSPVRTSGSADTQYF
CDR3nt: TGTGCCAGCTCACCTGTCCGGACTAGCGGGAGTGCAGATACGCAGTATTTT

abundance: few
len: 15
v_gene: TRBV18
d_gene: -
j_gene: TRBJ1-1
CDR3aa: CASSPPGNLKTEAFF
CDR3nt: TGTGCCAGCTCACCACCGGGCAATCTCAAAACTGAAGCTTTCTTT

abundance: few
len: 13
v_gene: TRBV20-1
d_gene: -
j_gene: TRBJ1-1
CDR3aa: CSARVPSGSEAFF
CDR3nt: TGCAGTGCTAGAGTACCAAGCGGGTCTGAAGCTTTCTTT

abundance: few
len: 13
v_gene: TRBV29-1
d_gene: -
j_gene: TRBJ2-1
CDR3aa: CSVDGDSYNEQFF
CDR3nt: TGCAGCGTTGATGGGGACTCCTACAATGAGCAGTTCTTC

abundance: many
len: 14
v_gene: TRBV2
d_gene: TRBD1
j_gene: TRBJ2-3
CDR3aa: CASSRGTGTDTQYF
CDR3nt: TGTGCCAGTTCTAGGGGGACAGGCACAGATACGCAGTATTTT

abundance: -
len: 15
v_gene: TRBV7-9
d_gene: TRBD2
j_gene: TRBJ2-1
CDR3aa: CASSLLADPYNEQFF
CDR3nt: TGTGCCAGCAGCTTACTAGCGGATCCTTACAATGAGCAGTTCTTC

abundance: few
len: 15
v_gene: TRBV20-1
d_gene: TRBD2
j_gene: TRBJ2-1
CDR3aa: CSARGSGRGYNEQFF
CDR3nt: TGCAGTGCTAGGGGGAGCGGGAGGGGCTACAATGAGCAGTTCTTC

abundance: -
len: 13
v_gene: TRBV7-2
d_gene: TRBD1
j_gene: TRBJ2-3
CDR3aa: CTSSRSQGAGQYF
CDR3nt: TGTACCAGCAGCCGATCACAGGGGGCCGGGCAGTATTTT

abundance: many
len: 15
v_gene: TRBV7-2
d_gene: TRBD1
j_gene: TRBJ2-7
CDR3aa: CASTPRGQSYYEQYF
CDR3nt: TGTGCCAGCACCCCCAGGGGGCAGTCCTACTACGAGCAGTACTTC

abundance: -
len: 16
v_gene: TRBV28
d_gene: -
j_gene: TRBJ2-2
CDR3aa: CASSSTGSLGTGELFF
CDR3nt: TGTGCCAGCAGTTCCACAGGGTCGCTTGGCACCGGGGAGCTGTTTTTT

abundance: -
len: 15
v_gene: TRBV7-3
d_gene: -
j_gene: TRBJ2-2
CDR3aa: CASSSTGIGSGELFF
CDR3nt: TGTGCCAGCAGCTCCACCGGGATAGGGTCCGGGGAGCTGTTTTTT

abundance: few
len: 14
v_gene: TRBV7-6
d_gene: -
j_gene: TRBJ2-7
CDR3aa: CASSSTVTTYEQYF
CDR3nt: TGTGCCAGCAGCTCCACAGTGACCACCTACGAGCAGTACTTC

abundance: -
len: 13
v_gene: TRBV7-9
d_gene: -
j_gene: TRBJ2-5
CDR3aa: CASSWKTMETQYF
CDR3nt: TGTGCCAGCAGCTGGAAAACGATGGAGACCCAGTACTTC

abundance: few
len: 12
v_gene: TRBV20-1
d_gene: -
j_gene: TRBJ1-2
CDR3aa: CSAREDVGGYTF
CDR3nt: TGCAGTGCTAGAGAGGATGTAGGAGGCTACACCTTC